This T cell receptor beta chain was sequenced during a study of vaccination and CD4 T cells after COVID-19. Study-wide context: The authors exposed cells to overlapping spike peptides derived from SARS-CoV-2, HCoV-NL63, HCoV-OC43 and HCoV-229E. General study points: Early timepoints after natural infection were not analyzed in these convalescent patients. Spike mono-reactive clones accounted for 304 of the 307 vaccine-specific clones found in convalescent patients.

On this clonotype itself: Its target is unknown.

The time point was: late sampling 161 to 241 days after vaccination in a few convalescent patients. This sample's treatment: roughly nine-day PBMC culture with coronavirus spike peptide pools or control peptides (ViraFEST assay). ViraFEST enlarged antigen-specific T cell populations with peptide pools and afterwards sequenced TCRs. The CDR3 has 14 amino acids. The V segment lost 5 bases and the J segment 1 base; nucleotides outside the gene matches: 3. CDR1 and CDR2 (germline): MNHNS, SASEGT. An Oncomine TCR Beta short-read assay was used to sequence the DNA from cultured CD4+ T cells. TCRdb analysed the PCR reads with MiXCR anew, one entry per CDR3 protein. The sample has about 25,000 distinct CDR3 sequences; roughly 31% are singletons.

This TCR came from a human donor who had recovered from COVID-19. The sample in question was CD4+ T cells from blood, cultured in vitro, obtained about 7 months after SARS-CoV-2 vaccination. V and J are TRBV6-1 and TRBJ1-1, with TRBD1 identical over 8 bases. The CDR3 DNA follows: TGTGCCAGCAGTATCACAGGGGGGAACACTGAAGCTTTCTTT. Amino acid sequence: CASSITGGNTEAFF.